What follows are 13 T cell receptor beta chains derived from one specimen sequenced in a study of blood T cell repertoires in COVID-19. The data were produced by immunoSEQ multiplex PCR, yet TCRdb's version contains in-frame clones alone and is incomplete. The sample lists approximately 99,000 clones, around 79% occurring once. Sequencing was carried out using peripheral blood. The origin of the receptors is a woman older than 75 with active or convalescent COVID-19.

The chain links TRBV5-1 to TRBJ1-6; TRBD1 matches at 9 bases. CDR3 length: 16 residues. Germline CDR1 reads SGHRS; CDR2 reads YFSETQ. After removal of 3 bases from V and 4 bases from J, the junction contained 5 bases not matched to a gene. In DNA, the CDR3 is TGCGCCAGCAGCTCTGCACAGGGGGCTTATAATTCACCCCTCCACTTT. Protein: CASSSAQGAYNSPLHF.

V and J are TRBV30 and TRBJ2-3, with a tentative D call TRBD1 (6 bases). The V gene lost 1 base and the J gene lost 1 base, with 9 bases spanning the gap. Germline values: CDR1 GTSNPN, CDR2 SVGIG (reference sequence). This CDR3 has 14 residues. This CDR3 reads CAWSAGARTDTQYF. The CDR3 bases are TGTGCCTGGAGTGCAGGGGCCCGCACAGATACGCAGTATTTT. The variable domain in full, with the rest retrieved from reference TRBV30 and TRBJ2-3, is SQTIHQWPATLVQPVGSPLSLECTVEGTSNPNLYWYRQAAGRGLQLLFYSVGIGQISSEVPQNLSASRPQDRQFILSSKKLLLSDSGFYLCAWSAGARTDTQYFGPGTRLTVL.

The chain joins TRBV6-2 or TRBV6-3 to TRBJ1-1; a weak D match, TRBD1 (6 bases). Germline V gene sequence: CDR1 MNHEY, CDR2 SVGEGT. This CDR3 comprises 14 residues. Trimming took 6 bases from V and 4 from J, leaving 15 bases between them. For the CDR3, the DNA is TGTGCCAGCAGCCACGCTCAGGGGCCCACTGAAGCTTTCTTT. Protein sequence: CASSHAQGPTEAFF.

The chain employs TRBV29-1 and TRBJ2-1, with unresolved D. This CDR3 has 12 residues. V was cut by 6 bases and J by 7 bases, with 13 bases left in between. Germline CDR1 SQVTM, CDR2 ANQGSEA. CDR3 region: CSVNRLSNEQFF. In DNA form, the CDR3 reads TGCAGCGTGAACCGTTTGAGTAATGAGCAGTTCTTC.

The J gene is TRBJ1-5, the V gene TRBV10-3; D is uncertain. Germline assignment: CDR1 ENHRY and CDR2 SYGVKD. V lost 0 bases to trimming and J lost 2 bases, with 11 bases between them. This CDR3 is 16 amino acids long. CDR3 in amino acids: CAISESRGHGNQPQHF. For the CDR3, the DNA is TGTGCCATCAGTGAGTCGAGAGGGCATGGCAATCAGCCCCAGCATTTT.

The V and J genes are TRBV28 and TRBJ1-2, with TRBD1 matching over 7 bases. The CDR3 length is 13 residues. Germline loops: CDR1 MDHEN, CDR2 SYDVKM. V shed 10 bases, J shed 7 bases, and the junction held 12 bases outside the gene matches. CDR3 DNA: TGTGCCACCATAATACAGGGGATTGGTGGCTACACCTTC. Its translation: CATIIQGIGGYTF.

V and J are TRBV11-2 and TRBJ1-5, with 8 bases lining up with TRBD1. Losses at the gene ends were 5 bases for V and 11 bases for J; bases not matched to a gene: 14. CDR3 length: 15 residues. CDR1 is SGHAT and CDR2 is FQNNGV in the germline V gene. The CDR3 nucleotides are TGTGCCAGCAGCCACGGACAGGGCGGATTAGAGACCCAGCATTTT. Residues: CASSHGQGGLETQHF.

The rearrangement links TRBV4-2 to TRBJ2-6; no firm D call. The CDR3 is made up of 16 amino acids. From germline, CDR1 is LGHNA and CDR2 YNFKEQ. Trimming removed 4 bases at V and 1 base at J, with 11 bases between. The CDR3, as DNA: TGTGCCAGCAGCCCACAACAATCGTCTGGGGCCAACGTCCTGACTTTC. The encoded protein is CASSPQQSSGANVLTF.

The chain joins TRBV19 to TRBJ2-4, with TRBD2 matching 9 bases. From germline, CDR1 is LNHDA and CDR2 SQIVND (reference sequence). There are 14 residues in the CDR3. Unmatched junction bases numbered 4, after V lost 10 bases and J lost 0 bases. The CDR3: CATLAGSAKNIQYF. The CDR3 nucleotides are TGTGCCACCCTAGCGGGGTCAGCCAAAAACATTCAGTACTTC.

DNA for the CDR3: TGTGCCAGCAGTGACCATAAACAGGGGGCGCGGCCCTACGAGCAGTACTTC. This translates into CASSDHKQGARPYEQYF. The chain uses TRBV6-4 and TRBJ2-7; 9 bases map to TRBD1. Per the germline V gene, CDR1 is MRHNA and CDR2 is SNTAGT. This CDR3 spans 17 amino acids. Germline trimming cut 2 bases from V and 2 bases from J; bases unmatched to any gene: 10.

The chain carries TRBV2 and TRBJ1-1; 9 positions agree with TRBD1. From germline, CDR1 is SNHLY and CDR2 FYNNEI. Trimming at V came to 5 bases and at J to 4 bases, leaving 14 bases not matched to a gene. The CDR3 is 17 amino acids. CDR3 sequence: CASSQQGATKVTTEAFF. In nucleotides, the CDR3 is TGTGCCAGCAGTCAACAGGGGGCGACCAAAGTAACCACTGAAGCTTTCTTT.

This chain connects TRBV19 to TRBJ2-2; 16 nucleotides agree with TRBD2. Trimming took 6 bases from V and 3 from J; bases not matched to a gene: 4. CDR1 is LNHDA and CDR2 is SQIVND in the germline V gene (reference sequence). The CDR3 is 17 amino acids. As DNA, the CDR3 is TGTGCCAGTAGGGGACTAGCGGGAGGGCTACACACCGGGGAGCTGTTTTTT. Protein sequence: CASRGLAGGLHTGELFF.

V gene TRBV18 combines with J gene TRBJ2-2; 8 nucleotides agree with TRBD2. V shed 3 bases and J 6 bases; nucleotides not matched to a gene: 0. In germline, CDR1 is KGHSH, CDR2 LQKENI. The CDR3 runs 13 residues. The CDR3 DNA is TGTGCCAGCTCACCGGGACTAGCCGGGGAGCTGTTTTTT. Amino acid sequence: CASSPGLAGELFF.